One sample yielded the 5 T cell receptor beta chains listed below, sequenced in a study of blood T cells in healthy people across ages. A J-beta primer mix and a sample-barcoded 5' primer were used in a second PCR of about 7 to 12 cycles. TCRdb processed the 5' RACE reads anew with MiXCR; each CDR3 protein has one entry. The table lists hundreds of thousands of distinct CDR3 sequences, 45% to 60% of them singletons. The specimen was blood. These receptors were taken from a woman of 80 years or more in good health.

The CDR3 here is CSVEYDTDTQYF. The CDR3 nucleotides read TGCAGCGTTGAGTACGACACAGATACGCAGTATTTT. The V and J genes are TRBV29-1 and TRBJ2-3, with unresolved D. The CDR3 has 12 residues. CDR1 and CDR2 from the germline V gene are SQVTM and ANQGSEA. V was cut by 3 bases and J by 2 bases, with 6 bases left in between.

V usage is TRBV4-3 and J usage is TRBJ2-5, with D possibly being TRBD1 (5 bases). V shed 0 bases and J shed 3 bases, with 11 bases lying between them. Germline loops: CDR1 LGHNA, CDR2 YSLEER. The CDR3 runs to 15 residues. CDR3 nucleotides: TGCGCCAGCAGCCAAGATCTGGCAGGGAAAGAGACCCAGTACTTC. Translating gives CASSQDLAGKETQYF.

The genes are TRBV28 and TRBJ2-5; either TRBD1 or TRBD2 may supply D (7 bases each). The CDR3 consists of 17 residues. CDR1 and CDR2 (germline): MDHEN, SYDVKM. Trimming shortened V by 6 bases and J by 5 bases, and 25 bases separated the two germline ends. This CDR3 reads CASSPLGRGAGVETQYF. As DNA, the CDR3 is TGTGCCAGCAGCCCCCTGGGCAGGGGGGCGGGGGTTGAGACCCAGTACTTC.

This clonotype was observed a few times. CDR3 protein: CASNDVSSYNEQFF. The CDR3 DNA sequence: TGCGCCAGCAATGACGTCTCCTCCTACAATGAGCAGTTCTTC. V usage is TRBV5-1 and J usage is TRBJ2-1, with D unresolved. Germline V gives CDR1 SGHRS, CDR2 YFSETQ. CDR3 size: 14 residues. Trimming removed 6 bases from V and 0 bases from J, with 10 bases in between.

CDR3 sequence reads: CATSRAAGYGYTF. The CDR3 DNA reads as TGTGCCACCTCGAGGGCAGCAGGATATGGCTACACCTTC. The chain links TRBV12-3 or TRBV12-4 to TRBJ1-2, with D uncertain. CDR3 length: 13 amino acids. V lost 10 bases and J lost 5, with 17 bases in between.